The next 30 T cell receptor beta chains were all read from a single sample in a study of T-cell memory formation after mild COVID-19. In TCRdb, the 5' RACE reads were re-called with MiXCR into one record per CDR3 protein. The sample gives 350,000 to 450,000 distinct CDR3 sequences, 20% of which show up once; about 8.8% is in the top ten. Sample: PBMCs or a T cell subset sorted from them (not recorded which). Every receptor here comes from an adult woman who had mild COVID-19 (a few samples of this study predate the infection). Cell type and time point are not known.

The chain uses TRBV7-2 and TRBJ1-3, with D hard to call. The V end lost 1 base, the J end lost 7 bases, and 17 bases lay between the germline ends. The CDR3 contains 16 residues. CDR1 and CDR2 (germline): SGHTA, FQGNSA. CDR3 in amino acids: CASSLVDYGTKNTIYF. DNA for the CDR3: TGTGCCAGCAGCTTAGTAGATTATGGCACCAAGAACACCATATATTTT.

This clonotype was seen a handful of times. The J gene is TRBJ2-1, the V gene TRBV7-9, with 7 bases lining up with TRBD2. V lost 1 base to trimming and J lost 6 bases; unmatched junction nucleotides: 3. The germline CDR1 and CDR2 sequences are SEHNR and FQNEAQ (reference sequence). The CDR3 sequence is 14 residues long. The CDR3: CASSLGVAGNEQFF. The CDR3 bases are TGTGCCAGCAGCTTAGGTGTAGCGGGCAATGAGCAGTTCTTC.

This clonotype was picked up a small number of times. The chain employs TRBV7-9 and TRBJ2-1; D perhaps matches TRBD2 (5 bases). Germline lookup yields CDR1 SEHNR and CDR2 FQNEAQ (reference sequence). Trimming removed 1 base at V and 4 bases at J, with 11 bases between. The CDR3 has 15 residues. CDR3 sequence (DNA): TGTGCCAGCAGCTTAGAAGCGGCCCCGTACAATGAGCAGTTCTTC. Encoded protein: CASSLEAAPYNEQFF.

This clonotype has more than one count but fewer than ten. V is TRBV7-2 and J is TRBJ2-7, with D tentatively TRBD1 (5 bases). This CDR3 is 14 amino acids long. The V end lost 7 bases, the J end lost 4 bases, and 17 bases lay between the germline ends. Germline lookup yields CDR1 SGHTA and CDR2 FQGNSA. The CDR3: CASMADRTFYEQYF. CDR3 nucleotide sequence: TGTGCCAGCATGGCCGACAGAACCTTTTACGAGCAGTACTTC.

This chain links TRBV6-1 with TRBJ2-3; 15 bases match TRBD2. Looked up from germline, CDR1 is MNHNS and CDR2 is SASEGT. The CDR3 length is 17 residues. The junction had 12 bases not matched to a gene; V was cut back by 7 bases and J by 7 bases. The CDR3 loop reads CASILADGLAGGNTQYF. The CDR3 DNA sequence: TGTGCCAGCATTCTGGCTGACGGACTAGCGGGGGGGAATACGCAGTATTTT.

The chain recombines TRBV4-3 with TRBJ2-6; no reliable D call. Germline lookup yields CDR1 LGHNA and CDR2 YSLEER. The V end was cut by 2 bases, the J end by 0 bases, with 5 bases between. The CDR3 sequence is 15 residues long. CDR3 loop: CASSQKPSGANVLTF. CDR3 nucleotide sequence: TGCGCCAGCAGCCAAAAGCCCTCTGGGGCCAACGTCCTGACTTTC.

This clonotype has more than one count but fewer than ten. V is TRBV6-6 and J is TRBJ2-7; 11 nucleotides agree with TRBD2. Losses at the gene ends were 2 bases for V and 3 bases for J; bases not matched to a gene: 9. CDR3 length: 17 residues. The germline V gene has CDR1 MNHNY and CDR2 SVGAGI (reference sequence). DNA for the CDR3: TGTGCCAGCAGTTACATCACTAGCGGGAGAGGGTTCTACGAGCAGTACTTC. Amino acid sequence: CASSYITSGRGFYEQYF.

The CDR3 spells CASSGQLIQETQYF. The CDR3 region has the DNA TGTGCCAGCAGTGGACAACTGATCCAAGAGACCCAGTACTTC. The chain combines TRBV2 with TRBJ2-5, with D hard to call. CDR1 is SNHLY and CDR2 is FYNNEI in the germline V gene. The CDR3 consists of 14 residues. Trimming stripped 4 bases from V and 1 base from J, with 10 bases between.

This clonotype appeared a few times. J is TRBJ2-7 and V is TRBV18; 7 nucleotides align to TRBD1. The CDR3 sequence is 16 residues long. The germline V gene encodes CDR1 KGHSH and CDR2 LQKENI. V lost 0 bases, J lost 0 bases, and 5 bases stayed unmatched. The CDR3 DNA sequence: TGTGCCAGCTCACCACCCGGGACAGCGAACTCCTACGAGCAGTACTTC. Residues: CASSPPGTANSYEQYF.

This clonotype showed up just a few times. The CDR3 end shows no conserved phenylalanine or tryptophan, and so a read error is likely. The DNA is left out, because the CDR3 cannot be placed on it with certainty; the CDR3 is given as TCRdb lists it. This chain joins TRBV30 and TRBJ1-5; the table's D gene call, TRBD1, was not cross checked with the DNA. Counting both end residues, the CDR3 totals 10 amino acids. Germline V gene data show CDR1 as GTSNPN and CDR2 as SVGIG (reference sequence). The CDR3 is CAWSSDRWLI.

This clonotype was detected a few times. This chain joins TRBV28 and TRBJ2-5, with 7 bases lining up with TRBD2. Germline trimming cut 5 bases from V and 1 base from J; bases unmatched to any gene: 7. This CDR3 has 15 amino acids. Germline CDR1 and CDR2: MDHEN and SYDVKM. CDR3 amino acids: CASSERAGSQETQYF. CDR3 nucleotides: TGTGCCAGCAGTGAAAGAGCGGGGAGCCAAGAGACCCAGTACTTC.

The chain employs TRBV30 and TRBJ2-7, with 7 bases lining up with TRBD1. This CDR3 has 13 amino acids. The germline V gene has CDR1 GTSNPN and CDR2 SVGIG (reference sequence). V shed 3 bases, J shed 2 bases, and the junction held 4 bases outside the gene matches. Here the CDR3 DNA reads TGTGCCTGGAGCGGGACAGCAACCTACGAGCAGTACTTC. It translates to CAWSGTATYEQYF.

J is TRBJ2-1 and V is TRBV27; TRBD1 might be the D (6 bases). V lost 3 bases to trimming and J lost 2 bases, with 8 bases between them. The CDR3 spans 14 residues. The germline V gene encodes CDR1 MNHEY and CDR2 SMNVEV (reference sequence). Here the CDR3 reads CASSFQGPYNEQFF. CDR3 nucleotides: TGTGCCAGCAGTTTCCAGGGGCCCTACAATGAGCAGTTCTTC.

The chain recombines TRBV7-9 with TRBJ2-7; D is ambiguous. There are 14 residues in the CDR3. Trimming took 5 bases from V and 3 from J, leaving 14 bases between them. Germline CDR1 SEHNR, CDR2 FQNEAQ (reference sequence). CDR3 nucleotide sequence: TGTGCCAGCAGCCCGTCGGGCAACAACTACGAGCAGTACTTC. Translated, it gives CASSPSGNNYEQYF.

This chain uses TRBV15 with TRBJ2-7; weak D call: TRBD1 (6 bases). In germline, CDR1 is LNHNV, CDR2 YYDKDF (reference sequence). V was trimmed by 0 bases and J by 6 bases, leaving 15 bases between them. The length of the CDR3 is 15 residues. CDR3 region: CATSRDKAGAGEQYF. The CDR3 DNA reads TGTGCCACCAGCAGAGATAAGGCAGGGGCGGGCGAGCAGTACTTC.

V usage is TRBV7-9 and J usage is TRBJ1-2; 8 bases match TRBD1. The CDR3 has 15 amino acids. Germline CDR1 SEHNR, CDR2 FQNEAQ (reference sequence). V shed 6 bases and J 2 bases; nucleotides not matched to a gene: 8. The chain's CDR3 is CASRSGQGVNYGYTF. The CDR3 DNA reads TGTGCCAGCAGGAGTGGACAGGGAGTGAACTATGGCTACACCTTC.

This clonotype came up a few times. The chain links TRBV20-1 to TRBJ2-3, with 7 bases identical to TRBD2. Losses at the gene ends were 3 bases for V and 2 bases for J; bases not matched to a gene: 2. The CDR3 contains 13 residues. CDR1 is DFQATT and CDR2 is SNEGSKA in the germline V gene (reference sequence). This chain's CDR3 is CSASGDYTDTQYF. The CDR3 DNA reads as TGCAGTGCTAGCGGGGACTACACAGATACGCAGTATTTT.

This clonotype was seen a few times. The V call is TRBV24-1, the J call TRBJ1-5; D is unclear. The CDR3 contains 16 residues. V was pared by 6 bases and J by 1 base, with 15 bases between. Germline-derived CDR1 and CDR2 are KGHDR and SFDVKD. This chain's CDR3 is CATSSRRDGSNQPQHF. The CDR3 DNA follows: TGTGCCACCAGTTCCAGAAGGGATGGGAGCAATCAGCCCCAGCATTTT.

There are a few counts of this clonotype. V usage is TRBV6-2 or TRBV6-3 and J usage is TRBJ2-1; 9 nucleotides line up with TRBD1. Germline V lookup: CDR1 MNHEY, CDR2 SVGEGT. V shed 2 bases, J shed 14 bases, and the junction held 10 bases outside the gene matches. The CDR3 totals 14 residues. In nucleotides, the CDR3 is TGTGCCAGCAGTTACACGACAGGGGGAGATCGAGAGTTCTTC. This codes for CASSYTTGGDREFF.

The sample holds a few counts of this clonotype. In DNA, the CDR3 is TGTGCCAGCAGCCCCTGGGACAGGGCGGTTGAGCAGTTCTTC. It yields the protein CASSPWDRAVEQFF. The gene calls are TRBV11-2 and TRBJ2-1, with 9 nucleotides matching TRBD1. Per the germline V gene, CDR1 is SGHAT and CDR2 is FQNNGV. Trimming at V came to 5 bases and at J to 9 bases, leaving 8 bases not matched to a gene. This CDR3 contains 14 residues.

The rearrangement joins TRBV3-1 to TRBJ2-7; no clear D gene. V lost 4 bases, J lost 7 bases, and 11 bases lay in between. The CDR3 is 12 residues long. Germline loops: CDR1 LGHDT, CDR2 YNNKEL (reference sequence). The CDR3 DNA is TGTGCCAGCAGCCGGTGGGGTGGGGAGCAGTACTTC. As protein: CASSRWGGEQYF.

This clonotype was picked up a small number of times. V gene TRBV29-1 combines with J gene TRBJ2-5; 11 bases align to TRBD2. V lost 6 bases to trimming and J lost 1 base; unmatched junction nucleotides: 10. The CDR3 consists of 16 residues. The germline CDR1 and CDR2 sequences are SQVTM and ANQGSEA. This chain's CDR3 is CSVKLASGGSQETQYF. The CDR3 nucleotides are TGCAGCGTAAAGTTGGCTAGCGGGGGGTCCCAAGAGACCCAGTACTTC. The full variable domain, in which reference TRBV29-1 and TRBJ2-5 provide the parts outside the CDR3, is SAVISQKPSRDICQRGTSLTIQCQVDSQVTMMFWYRQQPGQSLTLIATANQGSEATYESGFVIDKFPISRPNLTFSTLTVSNMSPEDSSIYLCSVKLASGGSQETQYFGPGTRLLVL.

The chain uses TRBV28 and TRBJ2-5; 12 bases agree with TRBD2. Germline V gene data show CDR1 as MDHEN and CDR2 as SYDVKM. This CDR3 region has 15 residues. The junction had 7 bases not matched to a gene; V was cut back by 6 bases and J by 5 bases. This CDR3 reads CASSRTSGMRETQYF. CDR3 nucleotide sequence: TGTGCCAGCAGCCGGACTAGCGGGATGCGGGAGACCCAGTACTTC.

This clonotype was detected a few times. This sequence joins TRBV12-3 or TRBV12-4 and TRBJ1-1; D possibly corresponds to TRBD1 (5 bases). CDR3 size: 13 residues. The V end lost 6 bases, the J end lost 4 bases, and 12 bases lay between the germline ends. The CDR3 sequence is CASRPGRVTEAFF. CDR3 DNA: TGTGCCAGCAGACCGGGACGCGTCACTGAAGCTTTCTTT.

This clonotype was observed many times. The CDR3 coding sequence is TGTGCCAGCAGCTTAGCGACGGAGACCCAGTACTTC. Translated: CASSLATETQYF. This chain uses TRBV7-9 with TRBJ2-5; D remains ambiguous. V lost 0 bases to trimming and J lost 5 bases, with 4 bases between them. The length of the CDR3 is 12 residues. CDR1 is SEHNR and CDR2 is FQNEAQ in the germline V gene (reference sequence).

V usage is TRBV29-1 and J usage is TRBJ2-3; 10 nucleotides line up with TRBD1. The CDR3 covers 14 residues. J gave up 2 bases and V 8 bases, and 7 bases lay outside the gene matches. In germline, CDR1 is SQVTM, CDR2 ANQGSEA. CDR3 nucleotides: TGCAGCACAACCGGGACAGGGGCCACAGATACGCAGTATTTT. This translates into CSTTGTGATDTQYF.

The chain recombines TRBV24-1 with TRBJ1-5; no definite D call. The germline CDR1 and CDR2 sequences are KGHDR and SFDVKD. The V gene lost 4 bases and the J gene lost 7 bases, with 7 bases spanning the gap. The CDR3 totals 12 residues. The CDR3 spells CATSEFGQPQHF. Here the CDR3 DNA reads TGTGCCACCAGTGAGTTTGGGCAGCCCCAGCATTTT.

This clonotype was seen at least ten times. This rearrangement joins TRBV20-1 to TRBJ1-1, with a weak D call TRBD1 (6 bases). Deletions cut 3 bases from V and 1 base from J, with 15 bases between. Germline V gene sequence: CDR1 DFQATT, CDR2 SNEGSKA (reference sequence). The CDR3 length is 15 residues. The CDR3 DNA follows: TGCAGTGCTAGGGTTAGGGGGAAGGAGAACACTGAAGCTTTCTTT. It translates to CSARVRGKENTEAFF.

This clonotype was observed a handful of times. The V gene is TRBV24-1, the J gene TRBJ1-3, with no clear D. The CDR3 spans 15 residues. Trimming removed 4 bases at V and 0 bases at J, with 9 bases between. Germline CDR1 and CDR2: KGHDR and SFDVKD. The CDR3 spells CATSDSRTSGNTIYF. DNA for the CDR3: TGTGCCACCAGTGACTCAAGGACCTCTGGAAACACCATATATTTT.

This clonotype showed up just a few times. The rearrangement links TRBV12-3 or TRBV12-4 to TRBJ1-2, with 9 nucleotides matching TRBD1. This CDR3 is 13 amino acids long. With V trimmed by 3 bases and J by 9 bases, 5 bases remained unmatched. In DNA form, the CDR3 reads TGTGCCAGCAGTTTGGGAGGACAGGGGAGCTACACCTTC. Its protein product is CASSLGGQGSYTF.